Here is one T cell receptor (beta chain) with its context. CDR3 length equals 15 residues. Germline CDR1 and CDR2: SEHNR and FQNEAQ (reference sequence). Deletions cut 4 bases from V and 2 bases from J, with 14 bases between. These data come from a study of beta chain features in type 1 diabetes. About the research overall: Healthy donors and patients had similar age, gender and cell yields.

Blood was drawn once from each donor into heparinised tubes. The draws averaged roughly 120 mL. The isolated RNA, all of it, was reverse transcribed, so expressed TCRB transcripts were what got sequenced. Sequenced by immunoSEQ multiplex PCR; TCRdb stores in-frame clones only, minus some. The profile covers a few hundred thousand clones, with around a fifth appearing a single time and under 0.05% taken by the ten largest. This rearrangement joins TRBV7-9 to TRBJ2-5; D is possibly TRBD2 (6 bases). Material for sequencing was naive CD4+ T cells from blood. The TCR was taken from a young woman in good health. Written as DNA, the CDR3 is TGTGCCAGCAGCTCGGGGGTGATACCTCAAGAGACCCAGTACTTC. Translating it yields CASSSGVIPQETQYF.